Listed here are 26 T cell receptor beta chains from one sample, sequenced in a study of identifying expanded T cells in peripheral blood. Generated by immunoSEQ multiplex PCR, the TCRdb table keeps only in-frame clones and is missing some. The sample shows around 76,000 clones, around 90% of them seen only once. The specimen sequenced was blood. The origin of the receptors is a person aged 18 to 70 in good health.

J is TRBJ1-2 and V is TRBV6-1; the match to TRBD1 covers 9 bases. The CDR3 consists of 14 residues. Germline V lookup: CDR1 MNHNS, CDR2 SASEGT. The ends lost 5 bases at V and 3 bases at J; junction bases unmatched: 4. The DNA for the CDR3 is TGTGCCAGCAGTCGGGACAGGGCGGACTATGGCTACACCTTC. Translating gives CASSRDRADYGYTF.

The V and J genes are TRBV10-3 and TRBJ1-1; D perhaps matches TRBD1 (6 bases). Germline CDR1 and CDR2: ENHRY and SYGVKD. The CDR3 consists of 13 residues. V was clipped by 4 bases and J by 3 bases, with 9 bases between them. DNA of the CDR3: TGTGCCATCAGTGTAGGGGGTTACACTGAAGCTTTCTTT. Protein sequence: CAISVGGYTEAFF.

This rearrangement joins TRBV29-1 to TRBJ2-5; the match to TRBD1 covers 8 bases. The CDR3 runs to 14 residues. Germline V CDR1 and CDR2: SQVTM, ANQGSEA. The V gene end was trimmed by 6 bases and the J gene end by 5 bases; junction bases not matched to a gene: 11. The CDR3 coding sequence is TGCAGCGTGGGAACGACAGGGGTGTGGGAGACCCAGTACTTC. Protein product: CSVGTTGVWETQYF. Based on the CDR3 plus reference TRBV29-1 and TRBJ2-5, the full variable domain is SAVISQKPSRDICQRGTSLTIQCQVDSQVTMMFWYRQQPGQSLTLIATANQGSEATYESGFVIDKFPISRPNLTFSTLTVSNMSPEDSSIYLCSVGTTGVWETQYFGPGTRLLVL.

This sequence joins TRBV29-1 and TRBJ2-1; D perhaps matches TRBD2 (6 bases). The CDR3 has 11 residues. Trimming stripped 3 bases from V and 10 bases from J, with 10 bases between. Germline values: CDR1 SQVTM, CDR2 ANQGSEA. CDR3 amino acids: CSVDAGREQFF. The CDR3 bases are TGCAGCGTTGACGCGGGAAGGGAGCAGTTCTTC.

The chain joins TRBV12-5 to TRBJ1-2; D is perhaps TRBD1 (6 bases). Germline assignment: CDR1 LGHNT and CDR2 FRNRAP. The CDR3 covers 14 residues. Trimming shortened V by 4 bases and J by 5 bases, and 14 bases separated the two germline ends. CDR3 sequence: CASGSDVGAYGYTF. CDR3 nucleotide sequence: TGTGCTAGTGGTTCAGACGTGGGGGCTTATGGCTACACCTTC.

The rearrangement links TRBV11-2 to TRBJ1-1; D unresolved. The CDR3 is 11 residues long. CDR1 SGHAT and CDR2 FQNNGV come from the germline V gene. With 8 bases removed from V and 5 bases from J, the gap between germline ends came to 9 bases. This CDR3 is CASSTRTEAFF. The CDR3 DNA follows: TGTGCCAGCTCGACGCGTACTGAAGCTTTCTTT.

The chain has TRBV15 and TRBJ2-1, with 7 bases lining up with TRBD2. Germline CDR1 LNHNV, CDR2 YYDKDF (reference sequence). The CDR3 covers 15 residues. V shed 1 base, J shed 8 bases, and the junction held 8 bases outside the gene matches. The CDR3 DNA sequence: TGTGCCACCAGCAGAGGGGGCGGGAGTACCGATGAGCAGTTCTTC. This sequence encodes CATSRGGGSTDEQFF.

V gene TRBV5-4 combines with J gene TRBJ2-3, with 8 bases identical to TRBD2. The CDR3 spans 15 residues. Trimming took 0 bases from V and 2 from J; bases not matched to a gene: 2. CDR1 and CDR2 from the germline V gene are SGHNT and YYREEE (reference sequence). DNA for the CDR3: TGTGCCAGCAGCTTGGGCGGGGGGAACACAGATACGCAGTATTTT. It encodes CASSLGGGNTDTQYF.

The chain couples TRBV19 to TRBJ1-3; D remains ambiguous. The CDR3 runs to 13 residues. Looked up from germline, CDR1 is LNHDA and CDR2 is SQIVND (reference sequence). V lost 3 bases and J 4 bases, leaving 7 bases between the germline ends. The CDR3 sequence is CASSIQTGNTIYF. In DNA, the CDR3 is TGTGCCAGTAGTATCCAAACAGGAAACACCATATATTTT. Looking up the rest from reference TRBV19 and TRBJ1-3 gives the full variable domain: DGGITQSPKYLFRKEGQNVTLSCEQNLNHDAMYWYRQDPGQGLRLIYYSQIVNDFQKGDIAEGYSVSREKKESFPLTVTSAQKNPTAFYLCASSIQTGNTIYFGEGSWLTVV.

V usage is TRBV18 and J usage is TRBJ2-4; D uncertain. The CDR3 is 11 residues long. V lost 3 bases to trimming and J lost 8 bases, with 5 bases between them. Germline V gene lookup returns CDR1 KGHSH and CDR2 LQKENI. The CDR3 loop is CASSPGHIQYF. Written as DNA, the CDR3 is TGTGCCAGCTCACCCGGGCACATTCAGTACTTC.

This rearrangement joins TRBV7-2 to TRBJ2-7; D might be TRBD2 (6 bases). V dropped 2 bases and J dropped 0 bases, with 17 bases sitting between them. Germline CDR1 reads SGHTA; CDR2 reads FQGNSA. The CDR3 covers 17 residues. The CDR3 coding sequence is TGTGCCAGCAGCTTAACGAGCGGAGGGTGGGGCTCCTACGAGCAGTACTTC. Protein product: CASSLTSGGWGSYEQYF.

The chain has TRBV19 and TRBJ1-1; D is perhaps TRBD1 (5 bases). Germline V lookup: CDR1 LNHDA, CDR2 SQIVND (reference sequence). The length of the CDR3 is 14 residues. The V end was cut by 7 bases, the J end by 0 bases, with 12 bases between. The CDR3 DNA reads TGTGCCAGTACCCGACAGTCGATGAACACTGAAGCTTTCTTT. This translates into CASTRQSMNTEAFF.

J is TRBJ2-1 and V is TRBV7-2, with a tentative D call TRBD2 (6 bases). V gave up 1 base and J gave up 5 bases, with 15 bases separating them. The CDR3 contains 16 residues. Germline V CDR1 and CDR2: SGHTA, FQGNSA. In nucleotides, the CDR3 is TGTGCCAGCAGCTTAGTCGTCCTAGCGTTTGACAATGAGCAGTTCTTC. It is translated as CASSLVVLAFDNEQFF.

V usage is TRBV14 and J usage is TRBJ2-2; TRBD1 is a possible D gene (6 bases). The CDR3 runs to 16 residues. The germline gives CDR1 SGHDN, CDR2 FVKESK. V was clipped by 5 bases and J by 5 bases, with 18 bases between them. The CDR3: CASSERRGERTGELFF. CDR3 coding DNA: TGTGCCAGCAGCGAGCGCAGGGGTGAAAGGACCGGGGAGCTGTTTTTT.

The chain employs TRBV5-1 and TRBJ2-7; D gene ambiguous. CDR1 is SGHRS, CDR2 YFSETQ, per germline. Trimming left V 2 bases short and J 12 bases short, with 15 bases between. CDR3 length: 12 amino acids. The CDR3 sequence is CASSFTGLLWYF. CDR3 DNA: TGCGCCAGCAGCTTTACGGGCCTCCTTTGGTACTTC. Using reference TRBV5-1 and TRBJ2-7 for the parts outside the CDR3, the full variable domain is KAGVTQTPRYLIKTRGQQVTLSCSPISGHRSVSWYQQTPGQGLQFLFEYFSETQRNKGNFPGRFSGRQFSNSRSEMNVSTLELGDSALYLCASSFTGLLWYFGPGTRLTVT.

CDR3 sequence reads: CASRRTGLNTYEQYF. For the CDR3, the DNA is TGTGCCAGCAGGAGGACAGGCTTAAATACCTACGAGCAGTACTTC. V and J are TRBV6-1 and TRBJ2-7; 7 nucleotides line up with TRBD1. The CDR3 runs to 15 residues. Germline V lookup: CDR1 MNHNS, CDR2 SASEGT. J was trimmed by 2 bases and V by 6 bases; bases with no gene match: 10.

This clone was seen only once. V is TRBV27 and J is TRBJ2-1; 9 positions agree with TRBD1. CDR1 MNHEY and CDR2 SMNVEV come from the germline V gene (reference sequence). The CDR3 contains 15 residues. The junction had 7 bases not matched to a gene; V was cut back by 6 bases and J by 4 bases. DNA for the CDR3: TGTGCCAGCAGCCCCACAGGGGGCGCATACAATGAGCAGTTCTTC. Protein sequence: CASSPTGGAYNEQFF.

The rearrangement links TRBV5-8 to TRBJ2-5, with D uncertain. Germline CDR1 is SGHTS and CDR2 is YDEGEE. Trimming shortened V by 3 bases and J by 4 bases, and 4 bases separated the two germline ends. This CDR3 has 11 residues. CDR3 protein: CASSSSETQYF. The CDR3 coding sequence is TGTGCCAGCAGCTCCTCAGAGACCCAGTACTTC.

Note on this clone: A single base separates this from a much larger clone, so it may be a read error. This sample also contains other DNA sequences that code for the same CDR3. V and J are TRBV25-1 and TRBJ2-5; D perhaps matches TRBD2 (5 bases). This CDR3 is 13 amino acids long. Deletions cut 3 bases from V and 5 bases from J, with 10 bases between. Looked up from germline, CDR1 is MGHDK and CDR2 is SYGVNS. The CDR3 nucleotides read TGTGCCAGCAGTGAGCAGAAGCGGGAGACCCAGTACTTC. As protein: CASSEQKRETQYF.

The chain uses TRBV7-7 and TRBJ2-5; a possible D gene is TRBD1 (5 bases). V dropped 5 bases and J dropped 9 bases, with 19 bases sitting between them. Germline V gives CDR1 SSHAT, CDR2 FNYEAQ (reference sequence). This CDR3 is 14 amino acids long. In DNA form, the CDR3 reads TGTGCCAGCAGCCCCGCCCGGCTAGAAGGGGCCCAGTACTTC. Protein: CASSPARLEGAQYF.

The chain combines TRBV11-2 with TRBJ2-1; 10 positions agree with TRBD2. The CDR3 sequence is 15 residues long. Germline CDR1 and CDR2: SGHAT and FQNNGV. After removal of 4 bases from V and 3 bases from J, the junction contained 3 bases not matched to a gene. The CDR3 spells CASSSLAGDYNEQFF. The CDR3 DNA is TGTGCCAGCAGCTCTCTAGCGGGGGACTACAATGAGCAGTTCTTC.

The rearrangement links TRBV28 to TRBJ1-2; D may be TRBD1 (6 bases). Germline V lookup: CDR1 MDHEN, CDR2 SYDVKM. V was cut by 6 bases and J by 8 bases, with 16 bases left in between. The CDR3 runs to 13 residues. The CDR3 DNA follows: TGTGCCAGCAGACCCCCAACAGGGCGGGGCTACACCTTC. Translation: CASRPPTGRGYTF.

The rearrangement links TRBV2 to TRBJ2-3; possibly TRBD1 for D (5 bases). V lost 4 bases, J lost 5 bases, and 7 bases lay in between. Germline V gene data show CDR1 as SNHLY and CDR2 as FYNNEI. CDR3 length equals 12 residues. CDR3 loop: CASSGQLDTQYF. In nucleotides, the CDR3 is TGTGCCAGCAGTGGACAGTTAGATACGCAGTATTTT.

This chain links TRBV5-1 with TRBJ2-7; D might be TRBD1 or TRBD2, each matching 6 bases. CDR3 length equals 16 residues. Looked up from germline, CDR1 is SGHRS and CDR2 is YFSETQ. V gave up 3 bases and J gave up 3 bases, with 19 bases separating them. For the CDR3, the DNA is TGCGCCAGCAGCTCAAAAACCGGGGGCCCCCTCTACGAGCAGTACTTC. Translating gives CASSSKTGGPLYEQYF.

This clone was seen only once. The chain combines TRBV6-6 with TRBJ2-1, with 9 positions matching TRBD2. Trimming removed 4 bases from V and 9 bases from J; junction bases left unmatched: 7. CDR1 is MNHNY and CDR2 is SVGAGI in the germline V gene (reference sequence). CDR3 length equals 14 residues. CDR3 region: CASSFISGSGEQFF. The CDR3 DNA sequence: TGTGCCAGCAGTTTCATTAGCGGGAGTGGTGAGCAGTTCTTC.

As concerns this clone: One end of the junction does not line up with germline, which may come from a read error. The rearrangement joins TRBV7-7 to TRBJ2-5; 10 nucleotides line up with TRBD2. Germline loops: CDR1 SSHAT, CDR2 FNYEAQ (reference sequence). The CDR3 runs to 16 residues. The CDR3 protein is CASSLAGTSVPETQYF. The CDR3 DNA reads TGTGCTAGCAGCTTAGCCGGGACTAGCGTTCCGGAGACCCAGTACTTC.